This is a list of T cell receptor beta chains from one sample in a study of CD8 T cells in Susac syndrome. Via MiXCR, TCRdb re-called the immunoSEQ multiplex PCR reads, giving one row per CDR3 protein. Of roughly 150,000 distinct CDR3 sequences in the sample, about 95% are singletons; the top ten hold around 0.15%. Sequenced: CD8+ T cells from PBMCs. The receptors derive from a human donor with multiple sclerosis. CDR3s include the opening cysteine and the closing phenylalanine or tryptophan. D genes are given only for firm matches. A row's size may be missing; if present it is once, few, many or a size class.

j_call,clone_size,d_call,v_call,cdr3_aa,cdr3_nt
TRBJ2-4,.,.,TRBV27,CASRGLESRNIQYF,TGTGCCAGCAGGGGACTCGAGAGTAGGAACATTCAGTACTTC
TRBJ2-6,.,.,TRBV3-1,CASSPPASGANVLTF,TGTGCCAGCAGCCCCCCAGCCTCTGGGGCCAACGTCCTGACTTTC
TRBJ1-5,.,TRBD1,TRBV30,CAWSAGQGNQPQHF,TGTGCCTGGAGCGCCGGACAGGGAAATCAGCCCCAGCATTTT
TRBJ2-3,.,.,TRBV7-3,CASSQTPPQDTQYF,TGTGCCAGCAGCCAAACTCCCCCGCAGGATACGCAGTATTTT
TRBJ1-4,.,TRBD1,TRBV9,CASSVEGQGEKLFF,TGTGCCAGCAGCGTAGAGGGACAGGGGGAAAAACTGTTTTTT
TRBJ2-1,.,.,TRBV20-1,CSASTGEQFF,TGCAGTGCTAGTACCGGGGAGCAGTTCTTC
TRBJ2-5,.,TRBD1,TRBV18,CASSPPTGGETQYF,TGTGCCAGCTCACCACCGACAGGGGGAGAGACCCAGTACTTC
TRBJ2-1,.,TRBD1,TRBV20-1,CSASPGTGRNEQFF,TGCAGTGCTTCGCCCGGGACAGGGCGCAATGAGCAGTTCTTC
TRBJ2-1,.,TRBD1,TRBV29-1,CSADDLQGADEDEQFF,TGCAGCGCCGACGATCTCCAGGGGGCGGATGAAGATGAGCAGTTCTTC
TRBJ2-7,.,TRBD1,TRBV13,CASSLTLTGGDFYF,TGTGCCAGCAGCTTAACCCTCACAGGGGGAGATTTCTACTTC
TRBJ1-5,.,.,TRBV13,CASSGKGQPQHF,TGTGCCAGCAGCGGAAAGGGCCAGCCCCAGCATTTT
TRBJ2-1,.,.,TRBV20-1,CSAMTYSSYNEQFF,TGCAGTGCTATGACTTACAGCTCCTACAATGAGCAGTTCTTC
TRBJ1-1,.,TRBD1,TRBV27,CASSPQGAGDEAFF,TGTGCCAGCAGTCCACAGGGGGCAGGCGATGAAGCTTTCTTT
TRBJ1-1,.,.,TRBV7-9,CASSSAWDEAFF,TGTGCCAGCAGCTCAGCCTGGGACGAAGCTTTCTTT
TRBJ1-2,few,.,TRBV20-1,CSPKGGYTF,TGCAGTCCTAAGGGTGGCTACACCTTC
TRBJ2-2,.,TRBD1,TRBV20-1,CSAINRGRNTGELFF,TGCAGTGCTATAAACAGGGGACGGAACACCGGGGAGCTGTTTTTT
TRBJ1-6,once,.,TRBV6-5,CASSYGERVNSPLHF,TGTGCCAGCAGTTACGGTGAACGGGTAAATTCACCCCTCCACTTT
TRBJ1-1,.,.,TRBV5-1,CASSLDSAPEAFF,TGCGCCAGCAGCCTCGACAGCGCTCCTGAAGCTTTCTTT
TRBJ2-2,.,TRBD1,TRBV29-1,CSAGQGAVGELFF,TGCAGCGCCGGACAGGGGGCTGTCGGGGAGCTGTTTTTT
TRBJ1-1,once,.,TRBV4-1,CASSHPGPNTEAFF,TGCGCCAGCAGCCACCCAGGGCCAAACACTGAAGCTTTCTTT
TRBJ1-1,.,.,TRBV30,CAWSGQNTEAFF,TGTGCCTGGAGTGGACAGAACACTGAAGCTTTCTTT
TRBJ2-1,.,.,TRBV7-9,CASSLGALGDEQFF,TGTGCCAGCAGCTTGGGGGCGTTGGGAGATGAGCAGTTCTTC
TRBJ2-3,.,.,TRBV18,CASSGTGALTDTQYF,TGTGCCAGCTCGGGCACGGGGGCCCTTACAGATACGCAGTATTTT
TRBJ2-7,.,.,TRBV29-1,CSVDGGREQYF,TGCAGCGTTGACGGGGGTCGCGAGCAGTACTTC
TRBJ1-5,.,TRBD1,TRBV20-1,CSATSDRDGQPQHF,TGCAGTGCTACTTCAGACAGGGATGGTCAGCCCCAGCATTTT
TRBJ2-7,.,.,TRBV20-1,CSARRTEGGYEQYF,TGCAGTGCTAGACGGACAGAGGGGGGATACGAGCAGTACTTC
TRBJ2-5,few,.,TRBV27,CASSYRVQETQYF,TGTGCCAGCAGTTACCGGGTGCAAGAGACCCAGTACTTC
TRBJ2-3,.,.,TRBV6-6,CASSYDSSITDTQYF,TGTGCCAGCAGTTACGACAGCTCGATCACAGATACGCAGTATTTT
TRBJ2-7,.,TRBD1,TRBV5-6,CASSLWGDRGHEQYF,TGTGCCAGCAGCTTGTGGGGGGACAGGGGCCACGAGCAGTACTTC
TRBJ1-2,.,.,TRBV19,CATLDIYGYTF,TGTGCCACCCTGGACATTTATGGCTACACCTTC
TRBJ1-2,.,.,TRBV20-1,CSARPDSYGYTF,TGCAGTGCTAGACCGGACAGCTATGGCTACACCTTC
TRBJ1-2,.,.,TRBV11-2,CASSFDSHYGYTF,TGTGCCAGCAGCTTTGATAGCCACTATGGCTACACCTTC
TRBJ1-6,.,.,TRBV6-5,CASSYSPGSHSPLHF,TGTGCCAGCAGTTACTCACCAGGGAGTCATTCACCCCTCCACTTT
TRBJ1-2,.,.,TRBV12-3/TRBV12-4,CASSPATNYGYTF,TGTGCCAGCAGTCCCGCAACTAACTATGGCTACACCTTC
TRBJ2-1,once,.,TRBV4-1,CASSQADGPYNEQFF,TGCGCCAGCAGCCAAGCGGACGGACCTTACAATGAGCAGTTCTTC
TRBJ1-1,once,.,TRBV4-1,CASSQSPTNRVPEAFF,TGCGCCAGCAGCCAAAGCCCCACCAACAGGGTCCCTGAAGCTTTCTTT
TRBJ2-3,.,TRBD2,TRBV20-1,CSARPYPSGARLSSTDTQYF,TGCAGTGCTAGACCTTATCCTAGCGGGGCCCGTCTATCTAGCACAGATACGCAGTATTTT
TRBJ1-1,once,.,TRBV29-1,CSGKFSAEAFF,TGCAGCGGAAAGTTTTCAGCTGAAGCTTTCTTT
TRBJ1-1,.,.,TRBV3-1,CASSLIGQREAFF,TGTGCCAGCAGTCTTATTGGACAAAGGGAAGCTTTCTTT
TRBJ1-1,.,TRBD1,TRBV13,CASRLAGTGGRMNTEAFF,TGTGCCAGCAGGTTAGCCGGGACAGGGGGGAGAATGAACACTGAAGCTTTCTTT
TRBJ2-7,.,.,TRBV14,CASSQARLTFEQYF,TGTGCCAGCAGCCAAGCTCGGCTTACGTTCGAGCAGTACTTC
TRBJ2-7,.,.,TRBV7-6,CASSLALDPGEQYF,TGTGCCAGCAGCTTAGCGCTGGACCCGGGGGAGCAGTACTTC
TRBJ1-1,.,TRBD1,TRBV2,CASDTGARFMNTEAFF,TGTGCCAGCGACACAGGGGCCCGATTTATGAACACTGAAGCTTTCTTT
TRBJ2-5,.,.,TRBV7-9,CASSPGRETQYF,TGTGCCAGCAGCCCGGGACGTGAGACCCAGTACTTC
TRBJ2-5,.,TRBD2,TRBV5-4,CASSLVVSPGLATETQYF,TGTGCCAGCAGCTTGGTCGTTTCTCCGGGACTAGCGACAGAGACCCAGTACTTC
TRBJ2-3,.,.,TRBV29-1,CSVEDPLADTQYF,TGCAGCGTTGAAGATCCCTTGGCCGATACGCAGTATTTT
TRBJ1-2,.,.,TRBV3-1,CASSQIGSAAGYTF,TGTGCCAGCAGCCAAATTGGTTCAGCGGCGGGCTACACCTTC
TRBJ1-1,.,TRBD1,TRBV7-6,CASHLTGTNTEAFF,TGTGCCAGCCACCTGACAGGGACTAACACTGAAGCTTTCTTT